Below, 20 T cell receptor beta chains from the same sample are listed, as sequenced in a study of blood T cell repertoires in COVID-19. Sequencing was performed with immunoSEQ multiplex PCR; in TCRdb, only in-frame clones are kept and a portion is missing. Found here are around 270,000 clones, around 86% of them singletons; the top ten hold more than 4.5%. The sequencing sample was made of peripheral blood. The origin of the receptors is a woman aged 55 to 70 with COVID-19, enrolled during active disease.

In DNA, the CDR3 is TGCGCCAGCAGCTTGGTTCTCGGACAGGGGTATGAGCAGTTCTTC. This encodes CASSLVLGQGYEQFF. The chain employs TRBV5-1 and TRBJ2-1, with 9 positions matching TRBD1. This CDR3 region has 15 residues. V shed 0 bases and J 8 bases; nucleotides not matched to a gene: 6. Germline V lookup: CDR1 SGHRS, CDR2 YFSETQ.

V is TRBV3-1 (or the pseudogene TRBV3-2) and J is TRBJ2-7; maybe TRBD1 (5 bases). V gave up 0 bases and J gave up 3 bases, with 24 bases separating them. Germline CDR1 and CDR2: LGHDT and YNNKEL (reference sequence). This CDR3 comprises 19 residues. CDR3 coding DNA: TGTGCCAGCAGCCAAGAGAAGATCCCTGGGGCCCTTCAGGACTACGAGCAGTACTTC. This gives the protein CASSQEKIPGALQDYEQYF.

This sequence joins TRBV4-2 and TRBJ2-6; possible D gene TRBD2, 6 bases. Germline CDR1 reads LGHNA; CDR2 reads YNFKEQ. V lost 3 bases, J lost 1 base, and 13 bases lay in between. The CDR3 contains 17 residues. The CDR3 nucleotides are TGTGCCAGCAGCCAGATACTAGCAGGGTCTGGGGCCAACGTCCTGACTTTC. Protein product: CASSQILAGSGANVLTF.

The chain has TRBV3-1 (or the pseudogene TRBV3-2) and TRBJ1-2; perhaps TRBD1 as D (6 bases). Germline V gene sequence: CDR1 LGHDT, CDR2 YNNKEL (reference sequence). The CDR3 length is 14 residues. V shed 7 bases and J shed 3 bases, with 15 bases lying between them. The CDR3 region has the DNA TGTGCCAGCACCCCAGGGGAGGGGTACTATGGCTACACCTTC. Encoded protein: CASTPGEGYYGYTF.

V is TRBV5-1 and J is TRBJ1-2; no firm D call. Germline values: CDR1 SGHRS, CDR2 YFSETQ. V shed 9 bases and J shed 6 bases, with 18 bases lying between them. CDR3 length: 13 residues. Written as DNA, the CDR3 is TGCGCCACCTTCGACAAGCGCGGGGATGGCTACACCTTC. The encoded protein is CATFDKRGDGYTF.

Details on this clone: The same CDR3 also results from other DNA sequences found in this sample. CDR3 sequence: CATSSGGNTGELFF. The CDR3 DNA sequence: TGTGCCACTTCTAGCGGGGGAAACACCGGGGAGCTGTTTTTT. The chain couples TRBV15 to TRBJ2-2, with 10 bases that match TRBD2. After removal of 9 bases from V and 2 bases from J, the junction contained 3 bases not matched to a gene. This CDR3 is built from 14 residues. Germline V lookup: CDR1 LNHNV, CDR2 YYDKDF (reference sequence). The full variable domain, in which reference TRBV15 and TRBJ2-2 provide the parts outside the CDR3, is DAMVIQNPRYQVTQFGKPVTLSCSQTLNHNVMYWYQQKSSQAPKLLFHYYDKDFNNEADTPDNFQSRRPNTSFCFLDIRSPGLGDTAMYLCATSSGGNTGELFFGEGSRLTVL.

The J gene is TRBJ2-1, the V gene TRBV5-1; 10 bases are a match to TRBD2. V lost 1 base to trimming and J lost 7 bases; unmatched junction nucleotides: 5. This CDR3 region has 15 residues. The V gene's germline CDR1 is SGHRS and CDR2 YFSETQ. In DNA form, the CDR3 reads TGCGCCAGCAGCTTGATCGGGACTAGCGTGAATGAGCAGTTCTTC. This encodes CASSLIGTSVNEQFF.

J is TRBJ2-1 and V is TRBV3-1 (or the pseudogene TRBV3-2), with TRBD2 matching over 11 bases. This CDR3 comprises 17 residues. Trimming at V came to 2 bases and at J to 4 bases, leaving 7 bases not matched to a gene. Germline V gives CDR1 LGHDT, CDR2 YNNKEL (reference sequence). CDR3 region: CASSQMGGTSGYNEQFF. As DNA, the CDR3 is TGTGCCAGCAGCCAAATGGGCGGGACTAGCGGATACAATGAGCAGTTCTTC.

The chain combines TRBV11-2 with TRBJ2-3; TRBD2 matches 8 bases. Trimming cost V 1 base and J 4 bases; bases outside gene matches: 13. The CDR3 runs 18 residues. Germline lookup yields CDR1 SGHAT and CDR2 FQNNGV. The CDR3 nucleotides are TGTGCCAGCAGCTTAGTCCCTGTGAGCGGGAGTGGGGCAGATACGCAGTATTTT. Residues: CASSLVPVSGSGADTQYF.

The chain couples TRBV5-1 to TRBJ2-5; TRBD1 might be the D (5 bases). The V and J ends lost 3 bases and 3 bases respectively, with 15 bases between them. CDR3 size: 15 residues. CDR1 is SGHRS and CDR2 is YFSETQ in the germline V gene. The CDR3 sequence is CASSSVGAEEETQYF. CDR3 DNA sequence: TGCGCCAGCAGCTCTGTTGGGGCCGAGGAAGAGACCCAGTACTTC.

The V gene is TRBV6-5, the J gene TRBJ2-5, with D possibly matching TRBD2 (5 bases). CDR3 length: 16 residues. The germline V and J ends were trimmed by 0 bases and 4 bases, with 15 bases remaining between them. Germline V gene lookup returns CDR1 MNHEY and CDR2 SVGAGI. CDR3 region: CASSYSTPPEGETQYF. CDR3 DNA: TGTGCCAGCAGTTACTCGACACCTCCTGAGGGAGAGACCCAGTACTTC.

The CDR3 sequence: CASSSFIAGSSYNEQFF. The CDR3 nucleotides are TGTGCCAGCAGCTCCTTTATAGCGGGGAGCTCCTACAATGAGCAGTTCTTC. V and J are TRBV5-4 and TRBJ2-1; TRBD2 matches 8 bases. The CDR3 runs to 17 residues. The germline CDR1 and CDR2 sequences are SGHNT and YYREEE (reference sequence). With 3 bases clipped from V and 0 bases from J, the junction kept 8 bases outside the gene matches.

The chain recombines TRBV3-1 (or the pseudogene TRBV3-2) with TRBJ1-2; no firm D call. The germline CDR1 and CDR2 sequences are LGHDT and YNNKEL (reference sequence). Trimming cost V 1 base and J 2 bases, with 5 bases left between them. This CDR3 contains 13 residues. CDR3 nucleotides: TGTGCCAGCAGCCAAGTCGTAAACTATGGCTACACCTTC. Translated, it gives CASSQVVNYGYTF.

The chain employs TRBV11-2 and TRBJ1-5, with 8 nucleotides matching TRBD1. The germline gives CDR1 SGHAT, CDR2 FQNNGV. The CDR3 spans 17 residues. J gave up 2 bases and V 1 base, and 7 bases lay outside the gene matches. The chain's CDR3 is CASSLGRGTGGNQPQHF. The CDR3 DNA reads TGTGCCAGCAGCTTAGGGAGGGGGACAGGAGGCAATCAGCCCCAGCATTTT.

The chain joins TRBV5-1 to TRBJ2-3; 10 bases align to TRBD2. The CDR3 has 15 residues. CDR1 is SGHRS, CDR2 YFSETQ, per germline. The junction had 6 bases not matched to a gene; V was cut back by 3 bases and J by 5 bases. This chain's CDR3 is CASSSRLAGKDTQYF. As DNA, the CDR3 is TGCGCCAGCAGCTCCAGACTAGCGGGTAAAGATACGCAGTATTTT.

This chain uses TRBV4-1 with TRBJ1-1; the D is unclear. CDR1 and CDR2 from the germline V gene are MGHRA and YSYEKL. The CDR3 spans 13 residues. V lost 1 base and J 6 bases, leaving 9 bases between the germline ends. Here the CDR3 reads CASSQAPISEAFF. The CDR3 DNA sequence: TGCGCCAGCAGCCAAGCCCCTATCTCTGAAGCTTTCTTT.

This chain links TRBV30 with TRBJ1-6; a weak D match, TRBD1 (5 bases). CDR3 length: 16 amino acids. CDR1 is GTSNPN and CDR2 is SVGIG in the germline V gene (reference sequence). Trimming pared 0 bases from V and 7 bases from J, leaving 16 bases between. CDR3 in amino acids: CAWSVPGGEGNSPLHF. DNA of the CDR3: TGTGCCTGGAGTGTACCGGGGGGGGAAGGGAATTCACCCCTCCACTTT.

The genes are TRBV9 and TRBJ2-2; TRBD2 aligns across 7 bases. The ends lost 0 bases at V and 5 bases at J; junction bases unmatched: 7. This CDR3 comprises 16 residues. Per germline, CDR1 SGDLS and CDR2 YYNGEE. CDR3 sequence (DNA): TGTGCCAGCAGCGTAGTGAGTAGCGGGCAAACCGGGGAGCTGTTTTTT. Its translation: CASSVVSSGQTGELFF.

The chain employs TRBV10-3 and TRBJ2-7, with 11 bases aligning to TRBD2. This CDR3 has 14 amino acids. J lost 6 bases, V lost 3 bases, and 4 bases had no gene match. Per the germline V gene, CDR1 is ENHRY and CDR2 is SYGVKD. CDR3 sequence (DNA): TGTGCCATCAGTGAACCGGGACTAGCGGCCGAGCAGTACTTC. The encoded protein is CAISEPGLAAEQYF.

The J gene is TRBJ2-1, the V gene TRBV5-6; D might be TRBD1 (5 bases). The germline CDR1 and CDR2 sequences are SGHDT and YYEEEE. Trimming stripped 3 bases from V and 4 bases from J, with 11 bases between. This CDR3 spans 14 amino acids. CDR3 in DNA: TGTGCCAGCAGCTCTCTAGGGGATTACAATGAGCAGTTCTTC. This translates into CASSSLGDYNEQFF.